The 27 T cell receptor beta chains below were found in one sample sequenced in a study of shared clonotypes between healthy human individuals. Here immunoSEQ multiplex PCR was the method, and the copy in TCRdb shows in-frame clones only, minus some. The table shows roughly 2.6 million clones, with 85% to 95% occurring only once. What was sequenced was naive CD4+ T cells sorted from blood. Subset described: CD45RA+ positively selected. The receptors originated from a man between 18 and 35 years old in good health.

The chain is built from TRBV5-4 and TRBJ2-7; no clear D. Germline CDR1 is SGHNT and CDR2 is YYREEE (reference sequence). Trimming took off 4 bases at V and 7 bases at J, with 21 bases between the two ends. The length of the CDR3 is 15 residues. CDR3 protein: CASSPQETPAWEQYF. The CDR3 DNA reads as TGTGCCAGCAGCCCGCAGGAGACACCAGCCTGGGAGCAGTACTTC.

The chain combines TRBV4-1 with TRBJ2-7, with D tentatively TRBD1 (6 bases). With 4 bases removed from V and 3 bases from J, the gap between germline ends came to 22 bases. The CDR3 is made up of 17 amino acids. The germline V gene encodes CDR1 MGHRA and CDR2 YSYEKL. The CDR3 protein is CASSRIGAGGAGYEQYF. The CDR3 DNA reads TGCGCCAGCAGCCGAATCGGCGCTGGGGGCGCGGGCTACGAGCAGTACTTC.

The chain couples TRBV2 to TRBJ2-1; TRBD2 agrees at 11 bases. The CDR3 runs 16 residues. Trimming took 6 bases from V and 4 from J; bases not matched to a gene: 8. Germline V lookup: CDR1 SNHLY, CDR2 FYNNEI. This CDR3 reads CASRATSGVPYNEQFF. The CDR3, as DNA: TGTGCCAGCAGAGCGACTAGCGGGGTTCCATACAATGAGCAGTTCTTC.

CDR3 protein: CASSVETSAGQFF. The DNA of the CDR3 is TGTGCCAGCAGCGTAGAAACGAGCGCGGGGCAGTTCTTC. The chain employs TRBV9 and TRBJ2-1; a weak D match, TRBD2 (5 bases). Germline loops: CDR1 SGDLS, CDR2 YYNGEE. V was pared by 0 bases and J by 12 bases, with 13 bases between. The CDR3 totals 13 residues.

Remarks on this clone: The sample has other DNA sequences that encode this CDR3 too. As DNA, the CDR3 is TGTGCCAGCAGCTTAAGTGGGAACACCATATATTTT. Residues: CASSLSGNTIYF. J is TRBJ1-3 and V is TRBV7-2; D gene uncertain. The CDR3 has 12 amino acids. V was cut by 2 bases and J by 7 bases, with 6 bases left in between. The V gene's germline CDR1 is SGHTA and CDR2 FQGNSA.

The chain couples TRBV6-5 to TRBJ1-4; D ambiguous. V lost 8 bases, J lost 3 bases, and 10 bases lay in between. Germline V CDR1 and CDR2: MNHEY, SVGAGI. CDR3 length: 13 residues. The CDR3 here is CASGRAPNEKLFF. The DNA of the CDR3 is TGTGCCAGCGGCCGGGCCCCTAATGAAAAACTGTTTTTT.

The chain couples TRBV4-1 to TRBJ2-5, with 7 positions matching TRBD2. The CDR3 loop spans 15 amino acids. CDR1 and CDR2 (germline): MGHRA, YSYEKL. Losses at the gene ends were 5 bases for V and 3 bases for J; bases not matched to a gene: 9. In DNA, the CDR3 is TGCGCCAGCAGCGCCCCCGGGACTACCAAAGAGACCCAGTACTTC. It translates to CASSAPGTTKETQYF.

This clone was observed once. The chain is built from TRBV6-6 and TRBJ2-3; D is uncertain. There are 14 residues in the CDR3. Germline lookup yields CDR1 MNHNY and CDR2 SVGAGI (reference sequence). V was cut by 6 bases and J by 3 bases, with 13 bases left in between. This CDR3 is CASRTRDATDTQYF. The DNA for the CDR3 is TGTGCCAGCAGGACCAGAGACGCAACAGATACGCAGTATTTT.

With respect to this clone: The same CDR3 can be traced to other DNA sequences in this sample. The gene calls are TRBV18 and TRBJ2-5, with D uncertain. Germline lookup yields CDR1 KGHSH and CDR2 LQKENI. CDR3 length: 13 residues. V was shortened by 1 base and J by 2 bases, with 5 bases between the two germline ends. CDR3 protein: CASSPRSQETQYF. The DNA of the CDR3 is TGTGCCAGCTCACCACGGTCGCAAGAGACCCAGTACTTC.

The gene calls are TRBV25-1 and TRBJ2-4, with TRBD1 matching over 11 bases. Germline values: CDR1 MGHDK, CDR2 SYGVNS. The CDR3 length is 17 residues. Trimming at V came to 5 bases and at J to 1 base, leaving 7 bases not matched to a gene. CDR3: CASSPTGTGGAKNIQYF. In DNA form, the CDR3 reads TGTGCCAGCAGTCCCACCGGGACAGGGGGGGCCAAAAACATTCAGTACTTC.

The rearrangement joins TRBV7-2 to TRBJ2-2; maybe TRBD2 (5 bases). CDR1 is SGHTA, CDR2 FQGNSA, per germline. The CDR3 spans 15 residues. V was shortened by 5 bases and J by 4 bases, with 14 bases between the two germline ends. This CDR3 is CASSPTASPTGELFF. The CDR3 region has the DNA TGTGCCAGCAGCCCAACGGCTAGCCCCACCGGGGAGCTGTTTTTT.

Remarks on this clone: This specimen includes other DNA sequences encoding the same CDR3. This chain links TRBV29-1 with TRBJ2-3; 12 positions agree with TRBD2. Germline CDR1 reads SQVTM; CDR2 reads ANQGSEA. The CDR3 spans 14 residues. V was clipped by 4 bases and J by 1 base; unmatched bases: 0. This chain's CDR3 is CSVGTSGGTDTQYF. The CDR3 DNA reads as TGCAGCGTTGGGACTAGCGGGGGCACAGATACGCAGTATTTT.

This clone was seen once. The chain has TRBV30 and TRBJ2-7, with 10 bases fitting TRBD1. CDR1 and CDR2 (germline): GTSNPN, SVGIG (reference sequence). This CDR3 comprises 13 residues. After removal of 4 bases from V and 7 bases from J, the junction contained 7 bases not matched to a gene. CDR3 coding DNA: TGTGCCTGGAAGAGACAGGGGGCAGAGGAGCAGTACTTC. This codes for CAWKRQGAEEQYF.

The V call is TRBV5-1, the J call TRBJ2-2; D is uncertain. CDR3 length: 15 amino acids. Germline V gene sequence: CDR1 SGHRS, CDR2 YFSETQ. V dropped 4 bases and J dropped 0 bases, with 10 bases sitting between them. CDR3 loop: CASSGVPANTGELFF. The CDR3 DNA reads TGCGCCAGCAGCGGTGTCCCAGCGAACACCGGGGAGCTGTTTTTT.

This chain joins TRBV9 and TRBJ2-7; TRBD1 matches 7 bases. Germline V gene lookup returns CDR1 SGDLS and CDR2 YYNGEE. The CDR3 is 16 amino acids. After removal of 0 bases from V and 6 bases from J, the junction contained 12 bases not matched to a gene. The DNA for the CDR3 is TGTGCCAGCAGCGTAGGAGCCGGGACAGAGACACGCGAGCAGTACTTC. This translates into CASSVGAGTETREQYF.

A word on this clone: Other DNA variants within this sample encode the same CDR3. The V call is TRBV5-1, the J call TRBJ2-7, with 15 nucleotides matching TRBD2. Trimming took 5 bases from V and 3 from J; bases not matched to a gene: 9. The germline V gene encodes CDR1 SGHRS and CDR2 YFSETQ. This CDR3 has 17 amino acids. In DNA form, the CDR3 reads TGCGCCAGCAGTTCCGGACTAGCGGGAGGGCCTGGCTACGAGCAGTACTTC. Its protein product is CASSSGLAGGPGYEQYF.

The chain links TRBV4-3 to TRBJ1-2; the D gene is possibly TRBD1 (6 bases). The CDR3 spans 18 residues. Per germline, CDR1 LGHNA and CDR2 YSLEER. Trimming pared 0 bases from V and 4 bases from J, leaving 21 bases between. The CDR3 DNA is TGCGCCAGCAGCCAAGATTCGGGGGCAGGGAGGATGACCTATGGCTACACCTTC. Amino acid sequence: CASSQDSGAGRMTYGYTF.

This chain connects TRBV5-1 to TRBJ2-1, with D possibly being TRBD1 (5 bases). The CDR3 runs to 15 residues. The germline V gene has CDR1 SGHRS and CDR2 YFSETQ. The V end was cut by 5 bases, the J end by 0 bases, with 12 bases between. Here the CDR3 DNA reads TGCGCCAGCAGGGTCGACAGTAGCTCCTACAATGAGCAGTTCTTC. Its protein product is CASRVDSSSYNEQFF.

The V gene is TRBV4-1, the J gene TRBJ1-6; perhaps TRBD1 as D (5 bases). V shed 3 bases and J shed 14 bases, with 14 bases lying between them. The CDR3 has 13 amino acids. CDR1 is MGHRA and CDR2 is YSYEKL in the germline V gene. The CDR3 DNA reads TGCGCCAGCAGCCATCCCTCCCAGGGTGCCCTCCACTTT. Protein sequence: CASSHPSQGALHF.

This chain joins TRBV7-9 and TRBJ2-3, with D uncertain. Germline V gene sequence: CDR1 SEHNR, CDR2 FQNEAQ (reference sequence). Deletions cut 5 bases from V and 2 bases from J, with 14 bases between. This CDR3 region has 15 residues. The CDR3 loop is CASSPVGFLTDTQYF. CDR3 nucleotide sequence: TGTGCCAGCAGCCCTGTAGGATTCCTCACAGATACGCAGTATTTT.

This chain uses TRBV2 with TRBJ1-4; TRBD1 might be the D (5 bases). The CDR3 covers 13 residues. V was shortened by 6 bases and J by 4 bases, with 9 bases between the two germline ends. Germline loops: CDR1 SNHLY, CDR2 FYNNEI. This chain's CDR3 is CASRDNINEKLFF. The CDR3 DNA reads TGTGCCAGCAGGGACAATATTAATGAAAAACTGTTTTTT.

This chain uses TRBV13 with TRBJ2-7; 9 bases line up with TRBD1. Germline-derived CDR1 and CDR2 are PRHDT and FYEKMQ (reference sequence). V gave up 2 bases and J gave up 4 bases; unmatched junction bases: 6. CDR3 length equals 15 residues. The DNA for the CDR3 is TGTGCCAGCAGCTTACAGGGACAGGGTAGGTACGAGCAGTACTTC. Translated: CASSLQGQGRYEQYF.

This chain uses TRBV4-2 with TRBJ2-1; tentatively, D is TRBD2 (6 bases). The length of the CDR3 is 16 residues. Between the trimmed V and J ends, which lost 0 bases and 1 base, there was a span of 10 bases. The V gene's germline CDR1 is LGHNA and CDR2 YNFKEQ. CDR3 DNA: TGTGCCAGCAGCCAAGATCTGCGGGGTTCCTACAATGAGCAGTTCTTC. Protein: CASSQDLRGSYNEQFF.

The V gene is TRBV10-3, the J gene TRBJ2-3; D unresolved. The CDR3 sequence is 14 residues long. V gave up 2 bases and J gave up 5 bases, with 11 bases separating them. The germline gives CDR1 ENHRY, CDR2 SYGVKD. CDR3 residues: CAISEMGVIDTQYF. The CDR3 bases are TGTGCCATCAGTGAGATGGGCGTTATAGATACGCAGTATTTT.

CDR3 amino acids: CASSFTGASSGANVLTF. Written as DNA, the CDR3 is TGTGCCAGCAGTTTTACAGGGGCTTCTTCTGGGGCCAACGTCCTGACTTTC. This chain uses TRBV28 with TRBJ2-6; 7 bases map to TRBD1. V was clipped by 3 bases and J by 1 base; unmatched bases: 6. The CDR3 totals 17 residues. Germline values: CDR1 MDHEN, CDR2 SYDVKM.

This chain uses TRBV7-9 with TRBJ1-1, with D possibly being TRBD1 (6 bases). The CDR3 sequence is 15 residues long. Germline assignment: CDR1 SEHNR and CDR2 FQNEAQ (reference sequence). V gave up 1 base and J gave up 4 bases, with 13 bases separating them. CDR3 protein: CASSLGTGRTTEAFF. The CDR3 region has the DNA TGTGCCAGCAGCTTAGGTACAGGGAGAACCACTGAAGCTTTCTTT.

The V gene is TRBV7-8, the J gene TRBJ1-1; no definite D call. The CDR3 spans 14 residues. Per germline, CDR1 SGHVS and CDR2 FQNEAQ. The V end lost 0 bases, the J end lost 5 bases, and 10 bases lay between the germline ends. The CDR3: CASSLASVWTEAFF. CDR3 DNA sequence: TGTGCCAGCAGCTTAGCGTCAGTGTGGACTGAAGCTTTCTTT.